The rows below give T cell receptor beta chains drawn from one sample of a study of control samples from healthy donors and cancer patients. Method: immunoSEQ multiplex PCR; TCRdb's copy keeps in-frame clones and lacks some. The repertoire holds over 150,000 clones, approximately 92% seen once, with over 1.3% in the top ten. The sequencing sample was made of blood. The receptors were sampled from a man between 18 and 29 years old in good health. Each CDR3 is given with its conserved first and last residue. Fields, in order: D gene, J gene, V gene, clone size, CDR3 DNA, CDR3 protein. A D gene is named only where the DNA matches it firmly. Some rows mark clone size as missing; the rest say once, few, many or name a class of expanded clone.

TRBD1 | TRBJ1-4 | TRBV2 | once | TGTGCCAGCAGTGACGACAGGGATGAAAAACTGTTTTTT | CASSDDRDEKLFF
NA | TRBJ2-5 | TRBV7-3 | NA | TGTGCCAGCAGCTTAACCCGAGGAGAGACCCAGTACTTC | CASSLTRGETQYF
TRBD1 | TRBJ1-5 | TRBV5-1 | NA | TGCGCCAGCAGCGAGAGGACAGGGGTCAATCAGCCCCAGCATTTT | CASSERTGVNQPQHF
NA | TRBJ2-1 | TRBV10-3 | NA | TGTGCCATCAGCGACCGTGGCACAAGCTCCTACAATGAGCAGTTCTTC | CAISDRGTSSYNEQFF
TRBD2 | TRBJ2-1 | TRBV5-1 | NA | TGCGCCAGCAGCACCCGGGACTATCCCTACAATGAGCAGTTCTTC | CASSTRDYPYNEQFF
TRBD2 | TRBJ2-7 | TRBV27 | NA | TGTGCCAGCAGTTCAACTAGCGGCCATACCTACGAGCAGTACTTC | CASSSTSGHTYEQYF
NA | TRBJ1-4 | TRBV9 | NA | TGTGCCAGCAGCGTAGAGTTGGGAGAAAAACTGTTTTTT | CASSVELGEKLFF
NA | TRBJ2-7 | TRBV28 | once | TGTGCCAGCAGCCGACGACTAGAGCAGTACTTC | CASSRRLEQYF
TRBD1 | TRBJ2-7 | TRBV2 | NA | TGTGCCAGCAGTGGACAGGGCGCCCTTACCTACGAGCAGTACTTC | CASSGQGALTYEQYF
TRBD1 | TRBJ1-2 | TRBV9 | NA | TGTGCCAGCAGCGCGAGGACAGGCCCCTATGGCTACACCTTC | CASSARTGPYGYTF
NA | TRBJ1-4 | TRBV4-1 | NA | TGCGCCAGCAGCCCAGGACCGGGCAGGCGGGAAAAACTGTTTTTT | CASSPGPGRREKLFF
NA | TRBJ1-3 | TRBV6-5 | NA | TGTGCCAGCACAAAGGGCTCCTCTGGAAACACCATATATTTT | CASTKGSSGNTIYF
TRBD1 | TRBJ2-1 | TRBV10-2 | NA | TGCGCCAGCAGGGACGCGACAGGGGCCAATGAGCAGTTCTTC | CASRDATGANEQFF
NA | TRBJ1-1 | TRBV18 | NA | TGTGCCAGCTCGCCCAACAGGGATACTGAAGCTTTCTTT | CASSPNRDTEAFF
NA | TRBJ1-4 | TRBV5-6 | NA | TGTGCCAGCAGCTTGCAGGGGCCTACCACGGAAAAACTGTTTTTT | CASSLQGPTTEKLFF
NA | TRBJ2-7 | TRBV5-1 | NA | TGCGCCAGCAGCCCTTCTCCAGAGCAGTACTTC | CASSPSPEQYF
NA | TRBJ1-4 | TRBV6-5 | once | TGTGCCAGCAGTTATAGAGAGTTTTCACAAGATGAAAAACTGTTTTTT | CASSYREFSQDEKLFF
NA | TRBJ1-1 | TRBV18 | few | TGTGCCAGCTCGTCTTTCCCCAGTATGAACACTGAAGCTTTCTTT | CASSSFPSMNTEAFF
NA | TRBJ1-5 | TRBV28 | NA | TGCGCCAGCAGTTCCTCGGACGGACCAGATCAGCCCCAGCATTTT | CASSSSDGPDQPQHF
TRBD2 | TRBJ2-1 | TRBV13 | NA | TGTGCCAGCAGCATTCAGCGGGGGCTCTACAATGAGCAGTTCTTC | CASSIQRGLYNEQFF
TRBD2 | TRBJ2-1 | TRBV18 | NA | TGTGCCAGCTCACCTCGGGGCAACCGGGGGGGTGAGCAGTTCTTC | CASSPRGNRGGEQFF
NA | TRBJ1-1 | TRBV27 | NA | TGTGCCAGCAGTCCTACAGGAGCTGAAGCTTTCTTT | CASSPTGAEAFF
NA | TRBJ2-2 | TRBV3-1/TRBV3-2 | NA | TGTGCCAGCAGGCACTTTGACACCGGGGAGCTGTTTTTT | CASRHFDTGELFF
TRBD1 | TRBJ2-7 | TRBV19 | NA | TGTGCCAGTAGTATCAAGACAGGGGACTCCTACGAGCAGTACTTC | CASSIKTGDSYEQYF
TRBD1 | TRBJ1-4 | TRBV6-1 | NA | TGTGCCAGCAGTGAGGATATACCGGGACAGGGTATGCCGCTGTCAGAAAAACTGTTTTTT | CASSEDIPGQGMPLSEKLFF
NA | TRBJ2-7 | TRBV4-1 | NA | TGCGCCAGCAGCCAAGATAGGGCGTTCTACGAGCAGTACTTC | CASSQDRAFYEQYF
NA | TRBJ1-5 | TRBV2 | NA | TGTGCCAGCAGTGACCAGGAAAATCAGCCCCAGCATTTT | CASSDQENQPQHF
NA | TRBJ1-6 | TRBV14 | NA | TGTGCCAGCAGCTTAGGCTCAAGGGGTCCTTATTCACCCCTCCACTTT | CASSLGSRGPYSPLHF
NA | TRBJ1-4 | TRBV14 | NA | TGTGCCAGCAGCCAAGGTCTGTGGACCGATGAAAAACTGTTTTTT | CASSQGLWTDEKLFF
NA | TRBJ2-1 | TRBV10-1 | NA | TGCGCCAGCAGAGAAGGGGGGCAGGGGAATGAGCAGTTCTTC | CASREGGQGNEQFF
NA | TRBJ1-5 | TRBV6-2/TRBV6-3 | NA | TGTGCCAGCAGCTACTCTAGGGATCAGCCCCAGCATTTT | CASSYSRDQPQHF
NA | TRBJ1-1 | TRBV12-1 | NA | TGTGCCAGCAGCTCGACTTTGAGATGGACAGCGCGGACTGAAGCTTTCTTT | CASSSTLRWTARTEAFF
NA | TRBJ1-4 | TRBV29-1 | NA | TGCAGCGTTGTCTCGGGATCAACTAATGAAAAACTGTTTTTT | CSVVSGSTNEKLFF
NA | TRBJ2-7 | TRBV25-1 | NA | TGTGCCACCACGGAGTGGGCAGAACCGTACGAGCAGTACTTC | CATTEWAEPYEQYF
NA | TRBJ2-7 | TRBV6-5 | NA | TGTGCCAGCAGTACCCAGCACTCCGAGACCTACGAGCAGTACTTC | CASSTQHSETYEQYF
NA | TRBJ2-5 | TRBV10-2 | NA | TGCGCCAGCAGTGAGTGGCAGACCCAGTACTTC | CASSEWQTQYF
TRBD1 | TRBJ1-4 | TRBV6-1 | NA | TGTGCCAGCAGTGAAGCTTATCGAGGGAGGGGGCAAAATGAAAAACTGTTTTTT | CASSEAYRGRGQNEKLFF
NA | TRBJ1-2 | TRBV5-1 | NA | TGCGCCAGCAGCGTAACATACTCTAACTATGGCTACACCTTC | CASSVTYSNYGYTF
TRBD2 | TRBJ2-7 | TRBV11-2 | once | TGTGCCAGCATCCTACACCGGGACGGCGGGGGCTACGAGCAGTACTTC | CASILHRDGGGYEQYF
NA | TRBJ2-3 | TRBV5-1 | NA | TGCGCCAGCAGCTTGGGCGGGAGCACAGATACGCAGTATTTT | CASSLGGSTDTQYF
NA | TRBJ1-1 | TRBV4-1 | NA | TGCGCCAGCAGCCAAGATACAGGACTGGGGGTCACTGAAGCTTTCTTT | CASSQDTGLGVTEAFF
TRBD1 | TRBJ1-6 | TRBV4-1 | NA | TGCGCCAGCAGCCATCGGACAGGGGATGATTCACCCCTCCACTTT | CASSHRTGDDSPLHF
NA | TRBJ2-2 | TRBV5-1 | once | TGCGCCAGCAGCCGGACAGACGCGAACACCGGGGAGCTGTTTTTT | CASSRTDANTGELFF
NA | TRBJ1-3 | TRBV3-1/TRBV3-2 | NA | TGTGCCAGCAGCCGTATCGGGGACAATGGAAACACCATATATTTT | CASSRIGDNGNTIYF
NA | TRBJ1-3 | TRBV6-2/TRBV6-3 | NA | TGTGCCAGCAGTTACTCGGACCGTGACTTCCATTTT | CASSYSDRDFHF
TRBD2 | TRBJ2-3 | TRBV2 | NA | TGTGCCAGCAGTGAGTTAGGGCGGGGGGGCACAGATACGCAGTATTTT | CASSELGRGGTDTQYF
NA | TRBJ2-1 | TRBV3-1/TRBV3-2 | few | TGTGCCAGCAGCCTGGCACGGCGGGGTGGTAGCAATGAGCAGTTCTTC | CASSLARRGGSNEQFF
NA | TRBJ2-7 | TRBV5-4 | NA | TGTGCCAGCAGCTTGTCTCAAGAGCTTCTCTCCGAGCAGTACTTC | CASSLSQELLSEQYF